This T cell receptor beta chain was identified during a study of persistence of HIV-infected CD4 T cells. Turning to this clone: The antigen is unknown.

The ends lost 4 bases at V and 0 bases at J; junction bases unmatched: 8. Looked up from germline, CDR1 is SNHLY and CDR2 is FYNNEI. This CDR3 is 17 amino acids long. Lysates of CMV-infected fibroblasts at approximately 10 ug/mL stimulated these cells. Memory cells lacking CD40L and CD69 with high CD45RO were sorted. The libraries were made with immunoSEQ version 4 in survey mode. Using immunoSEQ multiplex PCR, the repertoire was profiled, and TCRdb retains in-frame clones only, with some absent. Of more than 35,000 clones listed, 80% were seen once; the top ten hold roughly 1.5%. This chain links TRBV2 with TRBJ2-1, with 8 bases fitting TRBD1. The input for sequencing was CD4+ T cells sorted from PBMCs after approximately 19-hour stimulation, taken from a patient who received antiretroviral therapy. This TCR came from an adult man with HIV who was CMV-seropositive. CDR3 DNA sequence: TGTGCCAGCAGTGGACAGGGGACAAAGAGCTCCTACAATGAGCAGTTCTTC. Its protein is CASSGQGTKSSYNEQFF. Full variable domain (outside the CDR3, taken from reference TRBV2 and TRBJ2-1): EPEVTQTPSHQVTQMGQEVILRCVPISNHLYFYWYRQILGQKVEFLVSFYNNEISEKSEIFDDQFSVERPDGSNFTLKIRSTKLEDSAMYFCASSGQGTKSSYNEQFFGPGTRLTVL.